Listed below are T cell receptor beta chains from one sample, sequenced in a study of OX40 agonist ivuxolimab in advanced cancers. Libraries were prepared by immunoSEQ multiplex PCR; TCRdb keeps only in-frame clonotypes and omits some of them. The repertoire includes 45,000 to 60,000 clones, less than 85% of them detected once, and under 2% sits in the top ten. The sample in question was CD4+ or CD8+ T cells sorted from blood, obtained in a trial of the OX40 agonist ivuxolimab. The receptors originated from an adult with an advanced solid tumor such as melanoma, head and neck, liver or kidney cancer. Both conserved end residues are part of each CDR3. Fields, in order: D gene, V gene, clone size, J gene, CDR3 DNA, CDR3 protein. A D gene is named only where the DNA matches it firmly. Clone size is shown for a subset of rows, as once, few, many or a class of expanded clone.

d_call: TRBD1
v_call: TRBV7-8
clone_size: NA
j_call: TRBJ2-3
cdr3_nt: TGTGCCAGCAGCGTAGACGGACAGGGGGCCGCTAATACGCAGTATTTT
cdr3_aa: CASSVDGQGAANTQYF

d_call: TRBD2
v_call: TRBV9
clone_size: NA
j_call: TRBJ2-3
cdr3_nt: TGTGCCAGCAGCGTAGGAGGGCTAGCGGGACGAACAGATACGCAGTATTTT
cdr3_aa: CASSVGGLAGRTDTQYF

d_call: NA
v_call: TRBV29-1
clone_size: NA
j_call: TRBJ1-1
cdr3_nt: TGCAGCGTTACAGGGTCGGTCACTGAAGCTTTCTTT
cdr3_aa: CSVTGSVTEAFF

d_call: NA
v_call: TRBV14
clone_size: NA
j_call: TRBJ2-5
cdr3_nt: TGTGCCAGCAGCCCTCTCGACCGATACCAAGAGACCCAGTACTTC
cdr3_aa: CASSPLDRYQETQYF

d_call: TRBD2
v_call: TRBV19
clone_size: NA
j_call: TRBJ2-7
cdr3_nt: TGTGCCAGTAGGCCAGCGGGGGAATACGAGCAGTACTTC
cdr3_aa: CASRPAGEYEQYF

d_call: NA
v_call: TRBV7-2
clone_size: NA
j_call: TRBJ2-1
cdr3_nt: TGTGCCAGCAGCTTACGGGGGATTTCCTACAATGAGCAGTTCTTC
cdr3_aa: CASSLRGISYNEQFF

d_call: NA
v_call: TRBV10-3
clone_size: NA
j_call: TRBJ2-3
cdr3_nt: TGTGCCATCAGACCCCAAAGCACAGATACGCAGTATTTT
cdr3_aa: CAIRPQSTDTQYF

d_call: NA
v_call: TRBV9
clone_size: NA
j_call: TRBJ2-3
cdr3_nt: TGTGCCAGCAGCGTAGTGGCAGGACGGGGGTTCCGAAACACAGATACGCAGTATTTT
cdr3_aa: CASSVVAGRGFRNTDTQYF

d_call: TRBD2
v_call: TRBV6-1
clone_size: NA
j_call: TRBJ2-7
cdr3_nt: TGTGCCAGCAGTGACAGGACTAGCGGGGACTACGAGCAGTACTTC
cdr3_aa: CASSDRTSGDYEQYF

d_call: NA
v_call: TRBV7-9
clone_size: NA
j_call: TRBJ1-1
cdr3_nt: TGTGCCAGCAGCTTGGAGGGACAAACTGAAGCTTTCTTT
cdr3_aa: CASSLEGQTEAFF

d_call: TRBD1
v_call: TRBV6-5
clone_size: NA
j_call: TRBJ1-6
cdr3_nt: TGTGCCAGCAGTCGGGACAGGGGAAATTCACCCCTCCACTTT
cdr3_aa: CASSRDRGNSPLHF

d_call: NA
v_call: TRBV5-6
clone_size: NA
j_call: TRBJ2-5
cdr3_nt: TGTGCCAGCAGCGGGGGCTTCCAAGAGACCCAGTACTTC
cdr3_aa: CASSGGFQETQYF

d_call: NA
v_call: TRBV6-5
clone_size: NA
j_call: TRBJ1-4
cdr3_nt: TGTGCCAGCAGTTACTCTTCAGGGGCCGGTGGTGAAAAACTGTTTTTT
cdr3_aa: CASSYSSGAGGEKLFF

d_call: NA
v_call: TRBV6-1
clone_size: few
j_call: TRBJ1-2
cdr3_nt: TGTGCCAGCAGTGAAGCAGGCCTATCTCGGGGCTACACCTTC
cdr3_aa: CASSEAGLSRGYTF

d_call: NA
v_call: TRBV10-3
clone_size: NA
j_call: TRBJ2-1
cdr3_nt: TGTGCCATCAGTGAGTCTTGGGCCAAAGTCCATGAGCAGTTCTTC
cdr3_aa: CAISESWAKVHEQFF

d_call: TRBD2
v_call: TRBV9
clone_size: NA
j_call: TRBJ2-2
cdr3_nt: TGTGCCAGCAGCGTAGCCCCCTCGTCCCGCGGGGGAGCGAACACCGGGGAGCTGTTTTTT
cdr3_aa: CASSVAPSSRGGANTGELFF

d_call: NA
v_call: TRBV7-2
clone_size: NA
j_call: TRBJ1-1
cdr3_nt: TGTGCCAGCAGCTTAGTACCCCCCGGGGGGCCCTTTAACACTGAAACTTTCTTT
cdr3_aa: CASSLVPPGGPFNTETFF

d_call: TRBD1
v_call: TRBV19
clone_size: few
j_call: TRBJ2-3
cdr3_nt: TGTGCCAGTAATTCCGGGACAGGGGCCTTAAATACGCAGTATTTT
cdr3_aa: CASNSGTGALNTQYF

d_call: NA
v_call: TRBV18
clone_size: NA
j_call: TRBJ2-5
cdr3_nt: TGTGCCAGCTCACCCTTGGACGGAGCCCAAGAGACCCAGTACTTC
cdr3_aa: CASSPLDGAQETQYF

d_call: TRBD2
v_call: TRBV5-1
clone_size: once
j_call: TRBJ2-5
cdr3_nt: TGCGCCAGCAGTTCGCGGGGGTCCGAGACCCAGTACTTC
cdr3_aa: CASSSRGSETQYF

d_call: NA
v_call: TRBV6-1
clone_size: NA
j_call: TRBJ1-5
cdr3_nt: TGTGCCAGCAGTGAGGTCATAAGGCAGCCCCAGCATTTT
cdr3_aa: CASSEVIRQPQHF

d_call: NA
v_call: TRBV7-3
clone_size: NA
j_call: TRBJ2-1
cdr3_nt: TGTGCCAGCAGCACGGGACCGATCAATGAGCAGTTCTTC
cdr3_aa: CASSTGPINEQFF

d_call: NA
v_call: TRBV7-8
clone_size: NA
j_call: TRBJ2-7
cdr3_nt: TGTGCCAGCAGCTTAGCGCGGGGGCTCCACGAGCAGTACTTC
cdr3_aa: CASSLARGLHEQYF

d_call: TRBD1
v_call: TRBV28
clone_size: NA
j_call: TRBJ1-5
cdr3_nt: TGTGCCAGCCGGACAGGAGCCAATCAGCCCCAGCATTTT
cdr3_aa: CASRTGANQPQHF

d_call: NA
v_call: TRBV7-2
clone_size: NA
j_call: TRBJ1-3
cdr3_nt: TGTGCCAGCAGCTTCGGGGGATCGAACTCTGGAAACACCATATATTTT
cdr3_aa: CASSFGGSNSGNTIYF

d_call: NA
v_call: TRBV2
clone_size: NA
j_call: TRBJ2-3
cdr3_nt: TGTGCCAGCAGTGCGAGGGCCATCACCACAGATACGCAGTATTTT
cdr3_aa: CASSARAITTDTQYF

d_call: NA
v_call: TRBV29-1
clone_size: NA
j_call: TRBJ2-1
cdr3_nt: TGCAGCGTTGCCGGGGGACAGGGGAGCCACGCGACTAGCGGGACCTACAATGAGCAGTTCTTC
cdr3_aa: CSVAGGQGSHATSGTYNEQFF

d_call: NA
v_call: TRBV27
clone_size: NA
j_call: TRBJ1-1
cdr3_nt: TGTGCCAGCAGTCGTATGGACGGAAACACTGAAGCTTTCTTT
cdr3_aa: CASSRMDGNTEAFF

d_call: TRBD2
v_call: TRBV7-9
clone_size: NA
j_call: TRBJ2-5
cdr3_nt: TGTGCCAGCAGCTTAGGGGGGGACTATGTCAGGGAGACCCAGTACTTC
cdr3_aa: CASSLGGDYVRETQYF

d_call: TRBD1
v_call: TRBV11-2
clone_size: NA
j_call: TRBJ2-2
cdr3_nt: TGTGCCAGCAGCTCAGGACAGGGGGAAGATTACGGGGAGCTGTTTTTT
cdr3_aa: CASSSGQGEDYGELFF

d_call: NA
v_call: TRBV19
clone_size: NA
j_call: TRBJ2-1
cdr3_nt: TGTGCCAGTGGTGGCTACTCCTACAATGAGCAGTTCTTC
cdr3_aa: CASGGYSYNEQFF

d_call: NA
v_call: TRBV19
clone_size: few
j_call: TRBJ2-7
cdr3_nt: TGTGCCAGTAGTTCAACTATATTTATCGAGCAGTACTTC
cdr3_aa: CASSSTIFIEQYF

d_call: NA
v_call: TRBV28
clone_size: NA
j_call: TRBJ2-4
cdr3_nt: TGTGCCAGCAGCCCCCAGGACCGGCAAAACATTCAGTACTTC
cdr3_aa: CASSPQDRQNIQYF

d_call: NA
v_call: TRBV5-1
clone_size: NA
j_call: TRBJ1-2
cdr3_nt: TGCGCCAGCAGCGGCAGGGGCCACTATGGCTACACCTTC
cdr3_aa: CASSGRGHYGYTF

d_call: TRBD1
v_call: TRBV27
clone_size: NA
j_call: TRBJ1-1
cdr3_nt: TGTGCCAGCAGTCCTTATCAGGGGGGCCCCACTGAAGCTTTCTTT
cdr3_aa: CASSPYQGGPTEAFF

d_call: NA
v_call: TRBV2
clone_size: once
j_call: TRBJ1-1
cdr3_nt: TGTGCCAGCAGTGGAGCAGGGACTGAAGCTTTCTTT
cdr3_aa: CASSGAGTEAFF

d_call: NA
v_call: TRBV28
clone_size: NA
j_call: TRBJ2-1
cdr3_nt: TGTGCCAGCAGTTTACCCTTGGACTCCGGCGAGCAGTTCTTC
cdr3_aa: CASSLPLDSGEQFF

d_call: TRBD1
v_call: TRBV5-6
clone_size: NA
j_call: TRBJ2-2
cdr3_nt: TGTGCCAGCAGCGCCGTTTCGGACAGGGGAGGAACCGGGGAGCTGTTTTTT
cdr3_aa: CASSAVSDRGGTGELFF

d_call: TRBD1
v_call: TRBV5-6
clone_size: NA
j_call: TRBJ1-1
cdr3_nt: TGTGCCAGCAGCGCCGGGACAGGGGGTTTTTCAGCTTTCTTT
cdr3_aa: CASSAGTGGFSAFF

d_call: TRBD2
v_call: TRBV10-3
clone_size: once
j_call: TRBJ2-1
cdr3_nt: TGTGCCATCAAAGCCACTAGCGGGGGGCCGAGCTCCTACAATGAGCAGTTCTTC
cdr3_aa: CAIKATSGGPSSYNEQFF

d_call: NA
v_call: TRBV7-6
clone_size: NA
j_call: TRBJ1-2
cdr3_nt: TGTGCCAGCAGCCCCATCTTCGTCTACAACTATGGCTACACCTTC
cdr3_aa: CASSPIFVYNYGYTF